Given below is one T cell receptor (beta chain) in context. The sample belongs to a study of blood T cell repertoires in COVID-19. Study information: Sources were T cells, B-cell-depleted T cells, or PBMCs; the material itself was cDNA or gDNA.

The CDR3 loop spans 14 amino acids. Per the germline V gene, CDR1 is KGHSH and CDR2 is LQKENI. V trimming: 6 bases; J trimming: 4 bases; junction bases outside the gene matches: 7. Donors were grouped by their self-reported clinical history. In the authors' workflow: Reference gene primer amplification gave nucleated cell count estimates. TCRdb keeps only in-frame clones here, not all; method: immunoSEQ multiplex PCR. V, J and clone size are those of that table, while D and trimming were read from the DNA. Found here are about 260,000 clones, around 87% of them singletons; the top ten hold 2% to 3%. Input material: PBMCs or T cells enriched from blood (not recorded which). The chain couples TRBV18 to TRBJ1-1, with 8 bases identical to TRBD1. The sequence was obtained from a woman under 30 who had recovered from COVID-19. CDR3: CASSPDRGRTEAFF. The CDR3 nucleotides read TGTGCCAGCTCCCCAGACAGGGGCCGCACTGAAGCTTTCTTT.